Sequencing of this T cell receptor beta chain was carried out in a study of regulatory T cells in long-lasting Graves disease. The CDR3 loop spans 14 amino acids. CDR1 and CDR2 from the germline V gene are SGHNT and YYREEE (reference sequence). With V trimmed by 4 bases and J by 2 bases, 4 bases remained unmatched. Arm-PCR of CDR3 regions and iRepertoire HTBI primers were used to build TCR beta libraries. TCRdb processed the multiplex PCR reads anew with MiXCR; each CDR3 protein has one entry. Seen here are a few hundred thousand distinct CDR3 sequences, around 20% observed once, and the top ten hold around 26%. Overall study results and limits: Persistent patients shared more public clonotypes (roughly 2,500) than new patients (966). It was in persistent disease that TRBV28, TRBJ1-2 and TRBJ2-5 were favored. Persistent Graves' disease cases displayed lower TCR diversity than newly diagnosed ones.

Time point meaning: persistent/refractory GD, antithyroid drugs over 5 years with positive TRAb. RNA extracted from PBMCs served as the sequencing template. Diagnosis followed American Thyroid Association guidelines for Graves' disease. On this clonotype itself: Antigen unknown.

The receptor was isolated from a female donor with Graves disease. This chain links TRBV5-4 with TRBJ2-3; 7 positions agree with TRBD2. The source was peripheral blood mononuclear cells (PBMCs), collected when the disease was refractory, from a patient treated with antithyroid drugs. In DNA, the CDR3 is TGTGCCAGCAGCCTGGGGGGGGTCACAGATACGCAGTATTTT. This codes for CASSLGGVTDTQYF.